What follows are 32 T cell receptor beta chains derived from one specimen sequenced in a study of control samples from healthy donors and cancer patients. The protocol was immunoSEQ multiplex PCR, while the TCRdb copy is restricted to in-frame clones and leaves out a portion. The sample lists 180,000 or so clones; 90% to 95% were seen once. Sequenced sample: blood. The receptor set was obtained from a woman aged 55-70 years in good health.

This clone has a single count. The chain carries TRBV6-5 and TRBJ2-7, with TRBD1 matching 9 bases. V shed 5 bases and J 2 bases; nucleotides not matched to a gene: 4. The CDR3 contains 14 residues. Germline CDR1 reads MNHEY; CDR2 reads SVGAGI. CDR3 region: CASSTRQGAYEQYF. The CDR3, as DNA: TGTGCCAGCAGTACCAGACAGGGGGCCTACGAGCAGTACTTC.

The rearrangement uses TRBV5-1 and TRBJ1-4; TRBD1 aligns across 7 bases. CDR3 length: 16 residues. After removal of 4 bases from V and 3 bases from J, the junction contained 9 bases not matched to a gene. Germline assignment: CDR1 SGHRS and CDR2 YFSETQ. The CDR3 loop is CASSPSPGQANEKLFF. CDR3 bases: TGCGCCAGCAGCCCCTCCCCCGGACAGGCTAATGAAAAACTGTTTTTT.

The chain combines TRBV4-1 with TRBJ1-4; D might be TRBD1 (5 bases). Germline-derived CDR1 and CDR2 are MGHRA and YSYEKL. The germline V and J ends were trimmed by 4 bases and 3 bases, with 12 bases remaining between them. The CDR3 sequence is 15 residues long. The CDR3 sequence is CASSPQGLANEKLFF. The CDR3 DNA is TGCGCCAGCAGCCCTCAGGGACTGGCTAATGAAAAACTGTTTTTT.

This sequence joins TRBV6-5 and TRBJ2-7; possible D gene TRBD1, 6 bases. Germline lookup yields CDR1 MNHEY and CDR2 SVGAGI. This CDR3 contains 11 residues. V was pared by 9 bases and J by 2 bases, with 8 bases between. CDR3 protein: CASQGTYEQYF. The CDR3 region has the DNA TGTGCCAGTCAGGGGACCTACGAGCAGTACTTC.

The chain links TRBV2 to TRBJ2-5; D gene ambiguous. The germline CDR1 and CDR2 sequences are SNHLY and FYNNEI. Trimming cost V 4 bases and J 5 bases, with 14 bases left between them. CDR3 length equals 14 residues. For the CDR3, the DNA is TGTGCCAGCAGTGTTAAGGCAACATTGGAGACCCAGTACTTC. Translated, it gives CASSVKATLETQYF.

As DNA, the CDR3 is TGTGCCAGCAGCTTGGTTTCCAGGGAGGCCTATGGCTACACCTTC. Residues: CASSLVSREAYGYTF. This chain joins TRBV5-4 and TRBJ1-2; the D gene is possibly TRBD1 (5 bases). CDR1 is SGHNT, CDR2 YYREEE, per germline (reference sequence). The V end lost 0 bases, the J end lost 4 bases, and 13 bases lay between the germline ends. The CDR3 is 15 amino acids.

The chain is built from TRBV7-9 and TRBJ1-1, with 9 bases fitting TRBD1. The CDR3 runs to 11 residues. The junction had 8 bases not matched to a gene; V was cut back by 11 bases and J by 10 bases. Per the germline V gene, CDR1 is SEHNR and CDR2 is FQNEAQ (reference sequence). CDR3 sequence: CAAGQGFGAFF. DNA of the CDR3: TGTGCCGCCGGACAGGGGTTCGGAGCTTTCTTT. Variable domain in full (rest from reference TRBV7-9 and TRBJ1-1): DTGVSQNPRHKITKRGQNVTFRCDPISEHNRLYWYRQTLGQGPEFLTYFQNEAQLEKSRLLSDRFSAERPKGSFSTLEIQRTEQGDSAMYLCAAGQGFGAFFGQGTRLTVV.

This clone has a single count. The chain recombines TRBV6-6 with TRBJ1-2; D remains unclear. The CDR3 has 14 residues. Germline values: CDR1 MNHNY, CDR2 SVGAGI (reference sequence). V was cut by 7 bases and J by 2 bases, with 14 bases left in between. CDR3 sequence: CASTATAGNYGYTF. The CDR3 DNA reads TGTGCCAGCACCGCCACGGCAGGCAACTATGGCTACACCTTC.

V and J are TRBV9 and TRBJ2-2; 8 nucleotides agree with TRBD2. Germline V lookup: CDR1 SGDLS, CDR2 YYNGEE. Trimming cost V 10 bases and J 5 bases; bases outside gene matches: 22. The CDR3 contains 18 residues. The CDR3 reads CAPRGGHRGPVGTGELFF. CDR3 nucleotide sequence: TGTGCCCCCCGCGGGGGGCACCGGGGGCCCGTAGGGACCGGGGAGCTGTTTTTT.

Here the CDR3 DNA reads TGTGCCATCAGTTCGGATTTCGGCACTGAAGCTTTCTTT. It is translated as CAISSDFGTEAFF. The chain joins TRBV10-3 to TRBJ1-1; D is uncertain. Germline CDR1 is ENHRY and CDR2 is SYGVKD. Trimming cost V 5 bases and J 4 bases, with 11 bases left between them. This CDR3 is built from 13 residues.

V is TRBV6-5 and J is TRBJ1-4; no clear D. This CDR3 is 14 amino acids long. Deletions cut 6 bases from V and 0 bases from J, with 8 bases between. Germline V lookup: CDR1 MNHEY, CDR2 SVGAGI. The CDR3 nucleotides read TGTGCCAGCAGGCGAGGCCCAACTAATGAAAAACTGTTTTTT. It translates to CASRRGPTNEKLFF.

The chain has TRBV18 and TRBJ1-3, with D maybe TRBD1 (5 bases). Trimming pared 1 base from V and 0 bases from J, leaving 16 bases between. The CDR3 covers 18 residues. Germline loops: CDR1 KGHSH, CDR2 LQKENI. The CDR3 protein is CASSPLGTEIYSGNTIYF. The CDR3, as DNA: TGTGCCAGCTCACCACTAGGGACCGAAATTTACTCTGGAAACACCATATATTTT.

This clone was detected once. The chain combines TRBV7-9 with TRBJ1-1; tentative D call: TRBD1 (5 bases). The length of the CDR3 is 15 residues. Germline V gene sequence: CDR1 SEHNR, CDR2 FQNEAQ (reference sequence). V gave up 5 bases and J gave up 5 bases, with 18 bases separating them. CDR3 nucleotides: TGTGCCAGCAGCCAGATAATTGGGGGTAGGACTGAAGCTTTCTTT. Amino acid sequence: CASSQIIGGRTEAFF.

This clone was counted a single time. The chain links TRBV19 to TRBJ2-1; D perhaps matches TRBD1 (6 bases). This CDR3 region has 13 residues. Germline V gene data show CDR1 as LNHDA and CDR2 as SQIVND (reference sequence). V lost 4 bases to trimming and J lost 7 bases, with 11 bases between them. Here the CDR3 reads CASSTSRGNEQFF. The CDR3 region has the DNA TGTGCCAGTAGTACATCCAGGGGTAATGAGCAGTTCTTC.

The chain links TRBV15 to TRBJ1-5, with D perhaps TRBD1 (5 bases). V was clipped by 2 bases and J by 4 bases, with 18 bases between them. Per germline, CDR1 LNHNV and CDR2 YYDKDF (reference sequence). This CDR3 spans 17 amino acids. The CDR3 spells CATSRTPGAGKNQPQHF. For the CDR3, the DNA is TGTGCCACCAGCAGAACCCCCGGGGCAGGCAAAAATCAGCCCCAGCATTTT.

This sequence joins TRBV4-3 and TRBJ2-7; possibly TRBD2 for D (6 bases). The CDR3 is 16 residues long. CDR1 is LGHNA, CDR2 YSLEER, per germline. V lost 0 bases to trimming and J lost 2 bases, with 14 bases between them. CDR3 nucleotides: TGCGCCAGCAGCCAAGACGGTAGCGGCGGCACCTACGAGCAGTACTTC. Encoded protein: CASSQDGSGGTYEQYF.

The chain combines TRBV4-1 with TRBJ1-4; D not certain. Germline CDR1 is MGHRA and CDR2 is YSYEKL. This CDR3 comprises 17 residues. V lost 2 bases, J lost 6 bases, and 19 bases lay in between. The DNA of the CDR3 is TGCGCCAGCAGCCAAACGGTCACTCGAATAACCGATGAAAAACTGTTTTTT. This encodes CASSQTVTRITDEKLFF.

The CDR3 DNA reads as TGTGCCAGCAGCTTATCGCGGAGTACTGAAGCTTTCTTT. Translation gives CASSLSRSTEAFF. The chain is built from TRBV7-2 and TRBJ1-1; no firm D call. V was clipped by 2 bases and J by 5 bases, with 9 bases between them. CDR1 SGHTA and CDR2 FQGNSA come from the germline V gene. The CDR3 extends over 13 amino acids. Drawing the rest from reference TRBV7-2 and TRBJ1-1, the complete variable domain is GAGVSQSPSNKVTEKGKDVELRCDPISGHTALYWYRQSLGQGLEFLIYFQGNSAPDKSGLPSDRFSAERTGGSVSTLTIQRTQQEDSAVYLCASSLSRSTEAFFGQGTRLTVV.

The rearrangement joins TRBV5-8 to TRBJ1-1; D is unclear. The CDR3 is made up of 10 amino acids. Trimming pared 4 bases from V and 7 bases from J, leaving 5 bases between. Germline V gives CDR1 SGHTS, CDR2 YDEGEE. Here the CDR3 reads CASSPSEAFF. For the CDR3, the DNA is TGTGCCAGCAGCCCCAGTGAAGCTTTCTTT.

The DNA for the CDR3 is TGCAGTGCTTGTGGGTCCCGGGGGGGCACCACAGATACGCAGTATTTT. Translated, it gives CSACGSRGGTTDTQYF. This sequence joins TRBV20-1 and TRBJ2-3; TRBD2 matches 8 bases. V shed 5 bases and J 2 bases; nucleotides not matched to a gene: 12. The CDR3 is 16 residues long. Germline V gene lookup returns CDR1 DFQATT and CDR2 SNEGSKA (reference sequence).

The V call is TRBV7-3, the J call TRBJ2-1; 9 positions match TRBD2. With V trimmed by 4 bases and J by 0 bases, 4 bases remained unmatched. The germline CDR1 and CDR2 sequences are SGHTA and FQGTGA. This CDR3 has 16 residues. The chain's CDR3 is CASSSDSGSSYNEQFF. DNA of the CDR3: TGTGCCAGCAGCTCCGATAGCGGGAGCTCCTACAATGAGCAGTTCTTC. Variable domain in full (rest from reference TRBV7-3 and TRBJ2-1): GAGVSQTPSNKVTEKGKYVELRCDPISGHTALYWYRQSLGQGPEFLIYFQGTGAADDSGLPNDRFFAVRPEGSVSTLKIQRTERGDSAVYLCASSSDSGSSYNEQFFGPGTRLTVL.

In this sample, this clone turned up a few times. The CDR3 region has the DNA TGCGCCAGCAGCACCGGACAGCCCTACGAGCAGTACTTC. Translated: CASSTGQPYEQYF. The chain joins TRBV5-1 to TRBJ2-7; the D gene is possibly TRBD1 (6 bases). This CDR3 comprises 13 residues. Trimming took 4 bases from V and 2 from J, leaving 10 bases between them. Germline-derived CDR1 and CDR2 are SGHRS and YFSETQ.

The J gene is TRBJ2-7, the V gene TRBV14; D is uncertain. The CDR3 contains 12 residues. The V gene's germline CDR1 is SGHDN and CDR2 FVKESK. Trimming left V 4 bases short and J 0 bases short, with 4 bases between. The CDR3 loop is CASSRNSYEQYF. For the CDR3, the DNA is TGTGCCAGCAGCCGCAACTCCTACGAGCAGTACTTC.

V and J are TRBV11-2 and TRBJ2-7; TRBD1 might be the D (6 bases). CDR3 length: 13 amino acids. Trimming left V 1 base short and J 3 bases short, with 7 bases between. The V gene's germline CDR1 is SGHAT and CDR2 FQNNGV. The CDR3 region has the DNA TGTGCCAGCAGCTTAGTGGACAGCTACGAGCAGTACTTC. Its translation: CASSLVDSYEQYF.

The chain employs TRBV3-1 (or the pseudogene TRBV3-2) and TRBJ2-1; D possibly corresponds to TRBD1 (7 bases). Trimming took 0 bases from V and 4 from J, leaving 22 bases between them. Germline CDR1 and CDR2: LGHDT and YNNKEL (reference sequence). The CDR3 has 19 amino acids. CDR3 coding DNA: TGTGCCAGCAGCCAAGATAATTGGAGCGGAGGGGGCCCGTACAATGAGCAGTTCTTC. This gives the protein CASSQDNWSGGGPYNEQFF.

The J gene is TRBJ2-1, the V gene TRBV10-1, with 7 bases that match TRBD2. Germline CDR1 is WNHNN and CDR2 is SYGVQD (reference sequence). The CDR3 runs to 11 residues. Germline trimming cut 8 bases from V and 8 bases from J; bases unmatched to any gene: 3. CDR3 sequence reads: CASAGVYEQFF. In DNA, the CDR3 is TGCGCCAGCGCGGGGGTCTATGAGCAGTTCTTC.

In this sample, this clone turned up once. This chain uses TRBV6-1 with TRBJ1-2; D is unclear. The CDR3 is 14 residues long. Trimming removed 2 bases at V and 5 bases at J, with 12 bases between. Germline lookup yields CDR1 MNHNS and CDR2 SASEGT. The chain's CDR3 is CASSELFSGYGYTF. Here the CDR3 DNA reads TGTGCCAGCAGTGAACTTTTCAGCGGGTATGGCTACACCTTC.

This clone was counted once. The chain employs TRBV10-1 and TRBJ2-1, with 11 bases fitting TRBD2. Germline CDR1 WNHNN, CDR2 SYGVQD (reference sequence). The CDR3 consists of 16 residues. After removal of 3 bases from V and 1 base from J, the junction contained 2 bases not matched to a gene. CDR3 loop: CASSETSGGSYNEQFF. CDR3 coding DNA: TGCGCCAGCAGTGAAACTAGCGGGGGTTCCTACAATGAGCAGTTCTTC.

This rearrangement joins TRBV30 to TRBJ1-2; D is unresolved. Per germline, CDR1 GTSNPN and CDR2 SVGIG (reference sequence). The V and J ends lost 4 bases and 14 bases respectively, with 23 bases between them. The length of the CDR3 is 13 residues. The CDR3 spells CAWTVEASMARTF. The CDR3 nucleotides are TGTGCCTGGACCGTAGAGGCCTCTATGGCTAGGACCTTC.

This rearrangement joins TRBV18 to TRBJ1-2, with D perhaps matching TRBD1 (5 bases). The CDR3 has 14 amino acids. Trimming removed 6 bases at V and 5 bases at J, with 16 bases between. The V gene's germline CDR1 is KGHSH and CDR2 LQKENI. This CDR3 reads CASSRALGEYGYTF. The CDR3 nucleotides read TGTGCCAGCTCGAGAGCCCTGGGGGAGTATGGCTACACCTTC.

In DNA form, the CDR3 reads TGTGCCAGCAGCGTGGGACTTGGGGCCAGGGAGACCCAGTACTTC. This sequence encodes CASSVGLGARETQYF. The chain couples TRBV9 to TRBJ2-5; D might be TRBD2 (6 bases). V was pared by 2 bases and J by 5 bases, with 16 bases between. There are 15 residues in the CDR3. Germline values: CDR1 SGDLS, CDR2 YYNGEE.

The gene calls are TRBV9 and TRBJ2-1; TRBD1 matches at 7 bases. CDR3 length equals 15 residues. The V segment lost 4 bases and the J segment 5 bases; nucleotides outside the gene matches: 9. Germline CDR1 is SGDLS and CDR2 is YYNGEE. For the CDR3, the DNA is TGTGCCAGCAGCTTACAGACAGGGACCCACAATGAGCAGTTCTTC. Translated: CASSLQTGTHNEQFF.